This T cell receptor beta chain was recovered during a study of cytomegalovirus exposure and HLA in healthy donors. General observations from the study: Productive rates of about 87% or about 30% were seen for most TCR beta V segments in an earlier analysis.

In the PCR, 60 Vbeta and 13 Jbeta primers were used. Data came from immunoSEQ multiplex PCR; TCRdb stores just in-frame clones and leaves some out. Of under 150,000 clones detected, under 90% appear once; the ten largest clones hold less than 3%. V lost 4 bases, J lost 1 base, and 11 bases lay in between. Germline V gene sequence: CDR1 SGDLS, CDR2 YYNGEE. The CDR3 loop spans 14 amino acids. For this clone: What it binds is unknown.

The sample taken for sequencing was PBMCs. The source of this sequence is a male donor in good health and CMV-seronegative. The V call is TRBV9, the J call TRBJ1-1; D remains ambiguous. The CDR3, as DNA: TGTGCCAGCAGCCCACGGGGATGGAACACTGAAGCTTTCTTT. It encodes CASSPRGWNTEAFF. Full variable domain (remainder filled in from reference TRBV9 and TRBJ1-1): DSGVTQTPKHLITATGQRVTLRCSPRSGDLSVYWYQQSLDQGLQFLIQYYNGEERAKGNILERFSAQQFPDLHSELNLSSLELGDSALYFCASSPRGWNTEAFFGQGTRLTVV.